This T cell receptor beta chain was sequenced in a study of regulatory T cells in long-lasting Graves disease. This CDR3 is 14 amino acids long. V was cut by 4 bases and J by 5 bases, with 14 bases left in between. Germline-derived CDR1 and CDR2 are LGHNA and YNFKEQ. According to the study, TCR beta libraries were built with iRepertoire HTBI primers and CDR3-region Arm-PCR. TCRdb re-analysed the multiplex PCR reads in MiXCR, keeping a single row per CDR3 protein. The repertoire includes 250,000 or so distinct CDR3 sequences, under 20% of them detected once, and 14% sits in the top ten. Time point given: newly diagnosed GD, antithyroid drugs for less than 3 months. Scientists built the TCR library using RNA that was extracted from PBMCs. This clonotype has ten or more counts. The data were also submitted as part of a second study, on T cells in Graves' hyperthyroidism and ophthalmopathy. That work adds: The HTBI primer set served for first-round RT-PCR of the TCR CDR3.

The chain recombines TRBV4-2 with TRBJ2-5; possibly TRBD2 for D (6 bases). Sequencing used peripheral blood mononuclear cells (PBMCs), obtained at new diagnosis, from a patient treated with antithyroid drugs. This clonotype originated in a woman in her twenties or thirties with Graves disease. CDR3 nucleotide sequence: TGTGCCAGCAGCCTGGAGGCTCGGGGGGAGACCCAGTACTTC. Amino acid sequence: CASSLEARGETQYF.